This is a list of T cell receptor beta chains from one sample in a study of T cell responses to AZD1222 COVID-19 vaccine. The data were produced by immunoSEQ multiplex PCR, yet TCRdb's version contains in-frame clones alone and is incomplete. The sample consists of some 110,000 clones, 85% to 90% of them appearing once. The source was peripheral blood, collected 28 days after the second AZD1222 dose. The origin of the receptors is an adult who received the AZD1222 COVID-19 vaccine. The CDR3 runs from the conserved cysteine through the conserved F or W. D genes are given only for firm matches. Size tells how often a clone was seen (once, few, many) or the class of an expanded clone, and some rows leave it out.

cdr3_nt cdr3_aa j_call v_call clone_size d_call
TGTGCCAGCAGCTCCTCCGGTGGGGAGCAGTACTTC CASSSSGGEQYF TRBJ2-7 TRBV7-3 once NA
TGTGCCAGCAACGGACAGGCGCTAAACACTGAAGCTTTCTTT CASNGQALNTEAFF TRBJ1-1 TRBV28 NA TRBD1
TGTGCCAGCAGCTCGACTTCACCCTACAACTATGGCTACACCTTC CASSSTSPYNYGYTF TRBJ1-2 TRBV7-2 NA NA
TGCGCCAGCAGCCAAGGGGAGGGGACCGGGTACAATGAGCAGTTCTTC CASSQGEGTGYNEQFF TRBJ2-1 TRBV4-1 NA TRBD2
TGTGCCAGCACTAAACAGGGGGGGGAGCAGTTCTTC CASTKQGGEQFF TRBJ2-1 TRBV21-1 NA NA
TGCGCCAGCAGATTTTGGGGTGGCCAAGAGACCCAGTACTTC CASRFWGGQETQYF TRBJ2-5 TRBV5-1 NA NA
TGTGCCTTGGACCGGGGGGGAAACACCTTC CALDRGGNTF TRBJ1-2 TRBV30 NA NA
TGCGCCAGCAGCTTGGATGAACCGTCGAGTGATACGCAGTATTTT CASSLDEPSSDTQYF TRBJ2-3 TRBV5-1 once NA
TGTGCCAGTAGTATGTCCAGTGCGAACACCGGGGAGCTGTTTTTT CASSMSSANTGELFF TRBJ2-2 TRBV19 NA NA
TGTGCCTGGAGTGTACAGGGGAGTAGCTTTAGCGGCTACACCTTC CAWSVQGSSFSGYTF TRBJ1-2 TRBV30 NA TRBD1
TGTGCCAGCATCCAAGGGAGCTCCTATAATTCACCCCTCCACTTT CASIQGSSYNSPLHF TRBJ1-6 TRBV6-5 NA NA
TGTGCCAGCAAACAGGGAAGATCCAACACCATATATTTT CASKQGRSNTIYF TRBJ1-3 TRBV12-3/TRBV12-4 few NA
TGTGCCAGCAGCGTAGGGGCTAAGGCCCAGCATTTT CASSVGAKAQHF TRBJ1-5 TRBV9 NA NA
TGTGCCAGCAGCACGGGACAGGGGGGCAATCAGCCCCAGCATTTT CASSTGQGGNQPQHF TRBJ1-5 TRBV5-6 NA TRBD1
TGCGCCAGCAGCTGGGGGCAGTACACTGAAGCTTTCTTT CASSWGQYTEAFF TRBJ1-1 TRBV5-1 NA NA
TGTGCACATTGGGGCAGACAGGGGAAATCGCCCACGGGAACTGAAGCTTTCTTT CAHWGRQGKSPTGTEAFF TRBJ1-1 TRBV28 once TRBD1
TGCAGTCACGTAACCCAAGAGACCCAGTACTTC CSHVTQETQYF TRBJ2-5 TRBV20-1 NA NA
TGTGCCAGCAGCTTGGGAGCGGGGGGTACCTACGAGCAGTACTTC CASSLGAGGTYEQYF TRBJ2-7 TRBV5-4 NA TRBD2
TGTGCCAGTAGAGGGACAGCTCCGAACACTGAAGCTTTCTTT CASRGTAPNTEAFF TRBJ1-1 TRBV19 NA TRBD1
TGTGCCAGCAAGACGGACAGGGCGGTTCCCGGGGAGCTGTTTTTT CASKTDRAVPGELFF TRBJ2-2 TRBV6-4 NA TRBD1
TGCGCCAGCAGTATCTATCCACCCCACGGGCCTCCGAGCTCCTACGAGCAGTACTTC CASSIYPPHGPPSSYEQYF TRBJ2-7 TRBV23-1 once NA
TGTGCCAGCAGTTACTGGCTCGGGGGCCCGCCCTCCAAGAACACTGAAGCTTTCTTT CASSYWLGGPPSKNTEAFF TRBJ1-1 TRBV6-2/TRBV6-3 NA NA
TGTGCCAGCAGTCCTAACTACGAGCAGTACTTC CASSPNYEQYF TRBJ2-7 TRBV28 NA NA
TGTGCCAGCAGCGACAGACAGGGGGCTGGAAGTGAAAAACTGTTTTTT CASSDRQGAGSEKLFF TRBJ1-4 TRBV9 few TRBD1
TGCAGTGCTAGTGCCGGGACAGGGCCCGGGGAGCTGTTTTTT CSASAGTGPGELFF TRBJ2-2 TRBV20-1 once TRBD1
TGCGCCAGCAGCTGGGCAAATGGCCTCACAGATACGCAGTATTTT CASSWANGLTDTQYF TRBJ2-3 TRBV5-1 NA NA